This T cell receptor beta chain was identified during a study of cytomegalovirus exposure and HLA in healthy donors. Background on the study: Of roughly 400 genotyped donors, around 80% grouped in the Caucasian-associated ancestry cluster.

Whole-study results and caveats: Later analysis placed DRB1 highest and HLA-C lowest in TCR association rates, which differed by HLA locus.

Healthy bone marrow donors formed the donor group. Each donor was nominally healthy when sampled (though unrecorded immune exposures were likely). The study ran its PCR with 60 Vbeta and 13 Jbeta primers. Data came from immunoSEQ multiplex PCR; TCRdb stores just in-frame clones and leaves some out. Of more than 150,000 clones in the sample, approximately 80% were seen once. The trim removed 7 bases at V and 10 bases at J, leaving 4 bases unmatched. CDR3 length equals 12 residues. Germline values: CDR1 SEHNR, CDR2 FQNEAQ (reference sequence). In the case of this clone: Its antigen is as yet unknown.

This clonotype originated in a woman aged 18-30 years in good health and CMV-seronegative. Material: PBMCs. The rearrangement uses TRBV7-9 and TRBJ1-4, with 9 bases fitting TRBD1. The CDR3 DNA is TGTGCCAGCAACAGACAGGGGGGAAAACTGTTTTTT. This sequence encodes CASNRQGGKLFF.